The clone carrying this T cell receptor (beta chain) was seen only once. The CDR3 loop spans 16 amino acids. Germline-derived CDR1 and CDR2 are SGHRS and YFSETQ. V dropped 1 base and J dropped 5 bases, with 19 bases sitting between them. These data come from a study of technical replicates of blood from a handful of donors. The repertoire was sequenced with immunoSEQ multiplex PCR; TCRdb's copy has only in-frame clones and lacks some. The data contain approximately 82,000 clones, approximately 91% of them singletons. Sequencing was done on a sample of T cells isolated from PBMCs. The TCR sequence derives from a human donor in good health. Some clones in this sample may be carry-over from other donors' samples. The V call is TRBV5-1, the J call TRBJ2-7; D remains unclear. The CDR3 protein is CASSLRSSPVGDEQYF. DNA of the CDR3: TGCGCCAGCAGCTTGCGTAGCAGCCCTGTAGGTGACGAGCAGTACTTC.